These 30 T cell receptor beta chains share one sample of origin, sequenced in a study of OX40 agonist ivuxolimab in advanced cancers. Some clones are missing from TCRdb's copy, which holds only in-frame ones; the method was immunoSEQ multiplex PCR. The sample consists of some 72,000 clones, around 92% of them appearing once. Source: CD4+ or CD8+ T cells sorted from blood, taken in a trial of the OX40 agonist ivuxolimab. Source of these receptors: an adult with an advanced solid tumor such as melanoma, head and neck, liver or kidney cancer.

The sample holds a few counts of this clone. CDR3: CASSNQGGRETQYF. The CDR3 DNA reads as TGTGCCAGCAGCAATCAGGGTGGGCGAGAGACCCAGTACTTC. The chain is built from TRBV7-2 and TRBJ2-5; TRBD1 might be the D (5 bases). Germline V gives CDR1 SGHTA, CDR2 FQGNSA. V lost 5 bases, J lost 4 bases, and 14 bases lay in between. This CDR3 has 14 amino acids.

The rearrangement joins TRBV19 to TRBJ2-7; 8 nucleotides agree with TRBD1. The CDR3 runs to 15 residues. Per the germline V gene, CDR1 is LNHDA and CDR2 is SQIVND (reference sequence). V dropped 3 bases and J dropped 0; count of bases not matched to a gene: 4. CDR3 residues: CASSITDRVSYEQYF. DNA of the CDR3: TGTGCCAGTAGTATCACGGACAGGGTCTCCTACGAGCAGTACTTC.

J is TRBJ1-1 and V is TRBV7-8; D ambiguous. From germline, CDR1 is SGHVS and CDR2 FQNEAQ. V was clipped by 2 bases and J by 3 bases, with 13 bases between them. The CDR3 extends over 15 amino acids. In DNA form, the CDR3 reads TGTGCCAGCAGCTTAACCCCGGAAGTATACACTGAAGCTTTCTTT. Translating gives CASSLTPEVYTEAFF.

This sequence joins TRBV19 and TRBJ1-4; D is uncertain. The germline V and J ends were trimmed by 7 bases and 8 bases, with 14 bases remaining between them. CDR1 is LNHDA, CDR2 SQIVND, per germline (reference sequence). The CDR3 totals 13 residues. CDR3 nucleotides: TGTGCCAGTACCCCACAATCGGGCGAAAAACTGTTTTTT. This translates into CASTPQSGEKLFF.

V gene TRBV4-2 combines with J gene TRBJ2-6, with TRBD1 matching 8 bases. Looked up from germline, CDR1 is LGHNA and CDR2 is YNFKEQ. The CDR3 totals 19 residues. J was trimmed by 3 bases and V by 0 bases; bases with no gene match: 10. CDR3: CASSQDWNRGALGANVLTF. CDR3 nucleotide sequence: TGTGCCAGCAGCCAAGACTGGAACAGGGGGGCCCTTGGGGCCAACGTCCTGACTTTC.

This clone has only one observation. The rearrangement joins TRBV7-8 to TRBJ2-5, with 12 positions matching TRBD2. The CDR3 contains 17 residues. Germline V gene sequence: CDR1 SGHVS, CDR2 FQNEAQ. J gave up 3 bases and V 5 bases, and 10 bases lay outside the gene matches. The CDR3: CASSPGLAGWGEETQYF. For the CDR3, the DNA is TGTGCCAGCAGCCCCGGACTAGCGGGGTGGGGGGAAGAGACCCAGTACTTC.

The chain combines TRBV5-1 with TRBJ1-1; perhaps TRBD1 as D (6 bases). Germline values: CDR1 SGHRS, CDR2 YFSETQ. The V gene lost 1 base and the J gene lost 4 bases, with 11 bases spanning the gap. The length of the CDR3 is 14 residues. The CDR3, as DNA: TGCGCCAGCAGCTTGAACTCGGACAGCACTGAAGCTTTCTTT. Residues: CASSLNSDSTEAFF.

Details on this clone: The junction and the germline gene differ at one end; a read error may be behind it. The chain is built from TRBV7-9 and TRBJ1-2, with 7 positions matching TRBD1. Germline-derived CDR1 and CDR2 are SEHNR and FQNEAQ (reference sequence). CDR3 length: 12 amino acids. CDR3 coding DNA: TGTGCCAGCGGGGGCCAGGGGGTAGGCGCCTCCTTC. Encoded protein: CASGGQGVGASF.

V usage is TRBV28 and J usage is TRBJ2-4, with 14 positions matching TRBD2. Trimming at V came to 8 bases and at J to 8 bases, leaving 5 bases not matched to a gene. This CDR3 has 14 residues. Per germline, CDR1 MDHEN and CDR2 SYDVKM. This CDR3 is CASGTSGSWDIQYF. The CDR3 region has the DNA TGTGCCAGCGGGACTAGCGGGAGTTGGGACATTCAGTACTTC.

The chain carries TRBV4-3 and TRBJ2-5; D is undetermined. Trimming took 0 bases from V and 4 from J, leaving 6 bases between them. This CDR3 comprises 13 residues. Germline CDR1 LGHNA, CDR2 YSLEER. CDR3 sequence: CASSQDRGETQYF. CDR3 in DNA: TGCGCCAGCAGCCAAGATCGTGGAGAGACCCAGTACTTC.

The chain is built from TRBV6-1 and TRBJ2-7; 9 positions match TRBD2. Trimming at V came to 0 bases and at J to 2 bases, leaving 5 bases not matched to a gene. This CDR3 comprises 16 residues. Germline V gene data show CDR1 as MNHNS and CDR2 as SASEGT. This CDR3 is CASSEARASGTYEQYF. In DNA, the CDR3 is TGTGCCAGCAGTGAAGCTAGGGCTAGCGGGACCTACGAGCAGTACTTC.

The J gene is TRBJ1-6, the V gene TRBV7-8; possibly TRBD1 for D (5 bases). Germline CDR1 is SGHVS and CDR2 is FQNEAQ. The CDR3 runs 13 residues. V gave up 6 bases and J gave up 6 bases, with 9 bases separating them. In DNA, the CDR3 is TGTGCCAGCAGGGGGGAGGGTAATTCACCCCTCCACTTT. It encodes CASRGEGNSPLHF.

The chain has TRBV28 and TRBJ2-7, with 8 nucleotides matching TRBD1. CDR1 and CDR2 from the germline V gene are MDHEN and SYDVKM. CDR3 length: 13 residues. The ends lost 6 bases at V and 4 bases at J; junction bases unmatched: 5. CDR3 sequence (DNA): TGTGCCAGCAGCCGTAACAGGGGGTACGAGCAGTACTTC. Its protein is CASSRNRGYEQYF. Drawing the rest from reference TRBV28 and TRBJ2-7, the complete variable domain is DVKVTQSSRYLVKRTGEKVFLECVQDMDHENMFWYRQDPGLGLRLIYFSYDVKMKEKGDIPEGYSVSREKKERFSLILESASTNQTSMYLCASSRNRGYEQYFGPGTRLTVT.

This clone has just a few counts. This chain connects TRBV4-1 to TRBJ2-7; D ambiguous. V was pared by 4 bases and J by 6 bases, with 22 bases between. Germline CDR1 and CDR2: MGHRA and YSYEKL. The CDR3 is 16 amino acids. The DNA for the CDR3 is TGCGCCAGCAGCCCTGCTTTGGACGCAGTAGTTCGCGAGCAGTACTTC. Encoded protein: CASSPALDAVVREQYF.

The rearrangement links TRBV5-6 to TRBJ1-2; a weak D match, TRBD1 (5 bases). This CDR3 is built from 18 residues. Germline assignment: CDR1 SGHDT and CDR2 YYEEEE. The V gene lost 4 bases and the J gene lost 4 bases, with 26 bases spanning the gap. CDR3 DNA sequence: TGTGCCAGCAGCCAGGGAACCATGGGGAATGTGGGATTCTATGGCTACACCTTC. Amino acids: CASSQGTMGNVGFYGYTF.

This chain uses TRBV4-2 with TRBJ2-1; TRBD2 aligns across 13 bases. V lost 1 base, J lost 6 bases, and 9 bases stayed unmatched. The germline gives CDR1 LGHNA, CDR2 YNFKEQ. The length of the CDR3 is 18 residues. In DNA form, the CDR3 reads TGTGCCAGCAGCCAAGCGGGACTAGCGGGGATTCTCTTCAATGAGCAGTTCTTC. The encoded protein is CASSQAGLAGILFNEQFF.

The chain is built from TRBV6-1 and TRBJ2-1, with D maybe TRBD2 (6 bases). Germline CDR1 reads MNHNS; CDR2 reads SASEGT. V lost 7 bases and J 3 bases, leaving 13 bases between the germline ends. The CDR3 loop spans 14 amino acids. Written as DNA, the CDR3 is TGTGCCAGCACGGTGAGCGGGCGCTACAATGAGCAGTTCTTC. This translates into CASTVSGRYNEQFF.

The chain carries TRBV2 and TRBJ2-5, with D unclear. From germline, CDR1 is SNHLY and CDR2 FYNNEI. CDR3 length equals 14 residues. The V gene lost 1 base and the J gene lost 2 bases, with 8 bases spanning the gap. In DNA, the CDR3 is TGTGCCAGCAGTGAAGTCCCTCTACAAGAGACCCAGTACTTC. Translation: CASSEVPLQETQYF.

The chain couples TRBV28 to TRBJ2-3; D unclear. V lost 6 bases and J lost 5, with 18 bases in between. The CDR3 is made up of 15 amino acids. Germline V gene sequence: CDR1 MDHEN, CDR2 SYDVKM. CDR3 in amino acids: CASRPMTPHIDTQYF. DNA for the CDR3: TGTGCCAGCAGACCCATGACCCCCCACATAGATACGCAGTATTTT.

The rearrangement links TRBV19 to TRBJ1-3; D not certain. The CDR3 has 16 amino acids. V lost 0 bases to trimming and J lost 4 bases, with 13 bases between them. Germline CDR1 is LNHDA and CDR2 is SQIVND (reference sequence). DNA of the CDR3: TGTGCCAGTAGTATAGATTGGCAGACGTCCGGAAACACCATATATTTT. Protein sequence: CASSIDWQTSGNTIYF.

The chain uses TRBV6-6 and TRBJ1-5; a possible D gene is TRBD1 (5 bases). Germline V lookup: CDR1 MNHNY, CDR2 SVGAGI (reference sequence). This CDR3 spans 14 amino acids. Trimming took off 0 bases at V and 4 bases at J, with 7 bases between the two ends. CDR3: CASSYSKGNQPQHF. CDR3 nucleotide sequence: TGTGCCAGCAGTTACTCGAAGGGGAATCAGCCCCAGCATTTT.

This clone was picked up a small number of times. CDR3 sequence: CASSLRGLDEQYF. The DNA of the CDR3 is TGTGCCAGCAGCTTGCGGGGGCTGGACGAGCAGTACTTC. V is TRBV5-4 and J is TRBJ2-7; D is possibly TRBD1 or TRBD2 (6 bases each). CDR1 is SGHNT and CDR2 is YYREEE in the germline V gene (reference sequence). The V end lost 1 base, the J end lost 5 bases, and 10 bases lay between the germline ends. The CDR3 has 13 amino acids.

This clone has just one count. This chain joins TRBV28 and TRBJ1-3; D perhaps matches TRBD1 (5 bases). The germline V and J ends were trimmed by 7 bases and 3 bases, with 19 bases remaining between them. CDR3 length: 16 amino acids. The germline V gene has CDR1 MDHEN and CDR2 SYDVKM. The CDR3 loop reads CASTPKGAWFGNTIYF. The CDR3 DNA is TGTGCCAGCACCCCTAAAGGGGCTTGGTTTGGAAACACCATATATTTT.

This clone was detected only once. This chain links TRBV7-6 with TRBJ2-2, with a possible D match to TRBD2 (5 bases). There are 15 residues in the CDR3. The germline gives CDR1 SGHVS, CDR2 FNYEAQ. V was cut by 1 base and J by 7 bases, with 13 bases left in between. CDR3 sequence: CASSLGTFFGGELFF. CDR3 sequence (DNA): TGTGCCAGCAGCTTAGGGACTTTCTTCGGCGGGGAGCTGTTTTTT.

The rearrangement links TRBV6-6 to TRBJ1-5; D is unclear. CDR1 is MNHNY and CDR2 is SVGAGI in the germline V gene (reference sequence). V was cut by 2 bases and J by 9 bases, with 11 bases left in between. The CDR3 covers 13 residues. The CDR3 region is CASSYKYGGPQHF. Written as DNA, the CDR3 is TGTGCCAGCAGTTACAAATACGGAGGGCCCCAGCATTTT.

This rearrangement joins TRBV7-2 to TRBJ2-3; 7 nucleotides agree with TRBD1. Per the germline V gene, CDR1 is SGHTA and CDR2 is FQGNSA. The ends lost 6 bases at V and 6 bases at J; junction bases unmatched: 9. This CDR3 spans 14 amino acids. The CDR3 sequence is CASSLRGRDDTQYF. The CDR3 DNA follows: TGTGCCAGCAGTCTGAGGGGGCGCGACGATACGCAGTATTTT.

The rearrangement joins TRBV7-2 to TRBJ2-7, with 10 bases lining up with TRBD2. Germline V gene data show CDR1 as SGHTA and CDR2 as FQGNSA. J was trimmed by 4 bases and V by 8 bases; bases with no gene match: 11. The CDR3 consists of 15 residues. The CDR3 coding sequence is TGTGCCAGCCAAGTCCGAGCGGGAGGGCTATACGAGCAGTACTTC. Translated, it gives CASQVRAGGLYEQYF.

The genes are TRBV6-1 and TRBJ1-2, with D possibly matching TRBD1 (5 bases). Per germline, CDR1 MNHNS and CDR2 SASEGT. CDR3 length: 15 residues. The V gene lost 5 bases and the J gene lost 6 bases, with 19 bases spanning the gap. CDR3 nucleotide sequence: TGTGCCAGCAGTCCCCCGGGACCCACGAGGAATGGCTACACCTTC. Its translation is CASSPPGPTRNGYTF.

This clone was seen a few times. The chain recombines TRBV6-1 with TRBJ1-5, with D perhaps TRBD1 (5 bases). The CDR3 contains 13 residues. Germline V CDR1 and CDR2: MNHNS, SASEGT. With 7 bases removed from V and 11 bases from J, the gap between germline ends came to 18 bases. CDR3 protein: CASTRMPLGAQHF. The CDR3 nucleotides are TGTGCCAGCACCAGAATGCCCCTAGGGGCCCAGCATTTT.

This chain connects TRBV9 to TRBJ2-6; D not certain. V shed 4 bases and J shed 12 bases, with 17 bases lying between them. Germline assignment: CDR1 SGDLS and CDR2 YYNGEE. The CDR3 covers 14 residues. The CDR3 region has the DNA TGTGCCAGCAGCTCAACCCCAGTGTTACCCGTCCTGACTTTC. Translating gives CASSSTPVLPVLTF.